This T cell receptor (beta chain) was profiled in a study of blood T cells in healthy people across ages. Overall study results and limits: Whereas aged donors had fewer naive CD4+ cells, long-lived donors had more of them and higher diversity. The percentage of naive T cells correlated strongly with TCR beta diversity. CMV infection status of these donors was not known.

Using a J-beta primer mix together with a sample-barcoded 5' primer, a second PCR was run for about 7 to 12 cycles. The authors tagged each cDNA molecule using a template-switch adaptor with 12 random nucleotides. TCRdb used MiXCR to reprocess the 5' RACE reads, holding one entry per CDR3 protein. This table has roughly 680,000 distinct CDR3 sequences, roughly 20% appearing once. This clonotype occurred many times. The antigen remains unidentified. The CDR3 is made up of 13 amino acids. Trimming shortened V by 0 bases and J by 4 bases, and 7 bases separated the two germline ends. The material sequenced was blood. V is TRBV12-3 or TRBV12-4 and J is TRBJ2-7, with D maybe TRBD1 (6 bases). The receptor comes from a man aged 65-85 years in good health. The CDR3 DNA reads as TGTGCCAGCAGTTTAGCCACAGGGTACGAGCAGTACTTC. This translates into CASSLATGYEQYF.